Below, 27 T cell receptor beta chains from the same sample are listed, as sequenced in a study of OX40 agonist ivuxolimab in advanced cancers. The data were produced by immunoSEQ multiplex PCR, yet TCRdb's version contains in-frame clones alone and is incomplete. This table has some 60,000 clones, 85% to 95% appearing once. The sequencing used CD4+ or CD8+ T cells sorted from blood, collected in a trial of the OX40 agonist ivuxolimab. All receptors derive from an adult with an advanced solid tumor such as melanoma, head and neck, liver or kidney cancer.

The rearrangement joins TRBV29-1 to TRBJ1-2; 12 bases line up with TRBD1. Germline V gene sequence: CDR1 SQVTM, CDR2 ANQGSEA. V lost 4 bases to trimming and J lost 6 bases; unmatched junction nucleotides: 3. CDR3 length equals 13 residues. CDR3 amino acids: CSVGGQGAHGYTF. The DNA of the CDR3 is TGCAGCGTTGGGGGACAGGGGGCTCATGGCTACACCTTC.

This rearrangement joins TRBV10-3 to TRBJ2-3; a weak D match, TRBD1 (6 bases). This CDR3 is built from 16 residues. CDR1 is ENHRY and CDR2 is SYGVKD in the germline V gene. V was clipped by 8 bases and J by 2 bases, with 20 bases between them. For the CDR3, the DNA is TGTGCCATCGCTATTTTGTGGGACACTTCCACAGATACGCAGTATTTT. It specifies CAIAILWDTSTDTQYF.

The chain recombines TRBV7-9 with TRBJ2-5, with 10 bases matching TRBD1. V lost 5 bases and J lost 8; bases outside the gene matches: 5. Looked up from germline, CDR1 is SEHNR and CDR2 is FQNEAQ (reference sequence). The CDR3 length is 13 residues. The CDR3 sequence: CASSPGQGITQYF. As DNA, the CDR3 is TGTGCCAGCAGCCCGGGACAGGGGATTACCCAGTACTTC.

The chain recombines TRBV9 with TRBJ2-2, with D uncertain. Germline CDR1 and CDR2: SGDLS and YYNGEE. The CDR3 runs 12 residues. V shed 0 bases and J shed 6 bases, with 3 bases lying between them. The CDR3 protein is CASSVGPGELFF. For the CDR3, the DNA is TGTGCCAGCAGCGTAGGCCCCGGGGAGCTGTTTTTT.

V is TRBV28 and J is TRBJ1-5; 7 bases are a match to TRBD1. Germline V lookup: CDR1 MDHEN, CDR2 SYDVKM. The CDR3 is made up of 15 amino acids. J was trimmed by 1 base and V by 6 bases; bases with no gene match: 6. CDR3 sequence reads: CASRPVGGSNQPQHF. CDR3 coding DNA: TGTGCCAGCAGGCCAGTAGGGGGCAGCAATCAGCCCCAGCATTTT.

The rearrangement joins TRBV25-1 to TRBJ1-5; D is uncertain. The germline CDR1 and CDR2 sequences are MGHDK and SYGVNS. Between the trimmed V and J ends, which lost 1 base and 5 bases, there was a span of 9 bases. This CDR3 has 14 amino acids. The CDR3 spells CASSESGMDQPQHF. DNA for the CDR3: TGTGCCAGCAGTGAATCTGGGATGGATCAGCCCCAGCATTTT.

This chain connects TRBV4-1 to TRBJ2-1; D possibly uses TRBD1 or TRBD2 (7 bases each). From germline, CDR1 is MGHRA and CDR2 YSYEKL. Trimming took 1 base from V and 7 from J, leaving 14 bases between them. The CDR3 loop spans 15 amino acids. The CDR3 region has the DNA TGCGCCAGCAGCCAAGGGTGGCAGGGGGGGAATGAGCAGTTCTTC. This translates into CASSQGWQGGNEQFF.

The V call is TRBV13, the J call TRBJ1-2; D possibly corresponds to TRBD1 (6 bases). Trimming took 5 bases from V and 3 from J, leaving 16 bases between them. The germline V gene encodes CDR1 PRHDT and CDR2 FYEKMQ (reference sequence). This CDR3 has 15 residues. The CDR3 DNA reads TGTGCCAGCAGCCCGGGAGGGGAGGGGGACTATGGCTACACCTTC. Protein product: CASSPGGEGDYGYTF.

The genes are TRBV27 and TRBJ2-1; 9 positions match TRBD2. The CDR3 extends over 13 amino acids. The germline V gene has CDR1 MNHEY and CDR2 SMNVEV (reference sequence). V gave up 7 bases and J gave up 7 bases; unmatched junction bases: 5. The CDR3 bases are TGTGCCAGCAAATTAGCGGGGGCGAATGAGCAGTTCTTC. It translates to CASKLAGANEQFF.

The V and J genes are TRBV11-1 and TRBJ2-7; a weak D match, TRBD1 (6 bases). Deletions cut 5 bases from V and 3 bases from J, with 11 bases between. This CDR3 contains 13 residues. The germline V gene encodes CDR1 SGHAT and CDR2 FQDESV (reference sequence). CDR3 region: CASSTPTGYEQYF. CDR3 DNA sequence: TGTGCCAGCAGCACTCCGACAGGCTACGAGCAGTACTTC. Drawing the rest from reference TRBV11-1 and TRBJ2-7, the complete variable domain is EAEVAQSPRYKITEKSQAVAFWCDPISGHATLYWYRQILGQGPELLVQFQDESVVDDSQLPKDRFSAERLKGVDSTLKIQPAELGDSAMYLCASSTPTGYEQYFGPGTRLTVT.

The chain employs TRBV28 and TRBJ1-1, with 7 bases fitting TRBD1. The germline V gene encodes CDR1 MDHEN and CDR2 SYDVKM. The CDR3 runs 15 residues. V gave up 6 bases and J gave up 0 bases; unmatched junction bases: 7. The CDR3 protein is CASSRDSLMNTEAFF. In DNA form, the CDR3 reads TGTGCCAGCAGCAGGGACAGCCTCATGAACACTGAAGCTTTCTTT.

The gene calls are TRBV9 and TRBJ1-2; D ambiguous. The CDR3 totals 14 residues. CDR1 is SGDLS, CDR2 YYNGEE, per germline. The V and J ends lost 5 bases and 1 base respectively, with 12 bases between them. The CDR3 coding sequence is TGTGCCAGCAGTGAAAGGACGGTTAACTATGGCTACACCTTC. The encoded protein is CASSERTVNYGYTF. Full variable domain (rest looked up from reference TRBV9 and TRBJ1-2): DSGVTQTPKHLITATGQRVTLRCSPRSGDLSVYWYQQSLDQGLQFLIQYYNGEERAKGNILERFSAQQFPDLHSELNLSSLELGDSALYFCASSERTVNYGYTFGSGTRLTVV.

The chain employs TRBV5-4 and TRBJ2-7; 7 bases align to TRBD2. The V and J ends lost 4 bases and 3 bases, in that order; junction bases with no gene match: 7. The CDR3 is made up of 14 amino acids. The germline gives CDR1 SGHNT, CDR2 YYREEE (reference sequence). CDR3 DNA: TGTGCCAGCAGCCTGAGCGGGAAGGGCTACGAGCAGTACTTC. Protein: CASSLSGKGYEQYF.

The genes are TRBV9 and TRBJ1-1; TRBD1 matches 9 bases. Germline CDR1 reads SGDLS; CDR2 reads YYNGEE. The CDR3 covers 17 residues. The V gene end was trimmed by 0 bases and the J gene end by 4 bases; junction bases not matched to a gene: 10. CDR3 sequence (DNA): TGTGCCAGCAGCGTAGGAGACAGGGGGTCCCCGGGCACTGAAGCTTTCTTT. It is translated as CASSVGDRGSPGTEAFF.

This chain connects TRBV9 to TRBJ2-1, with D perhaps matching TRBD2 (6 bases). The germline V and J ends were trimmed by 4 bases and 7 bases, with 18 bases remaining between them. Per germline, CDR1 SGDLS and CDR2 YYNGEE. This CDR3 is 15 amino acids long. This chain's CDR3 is CASSIYGGAGNEQFF. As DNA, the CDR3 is TGTGCCAGCAGCATATATGGAGGGGCGGGGAATGAGCAGTTCTTC.

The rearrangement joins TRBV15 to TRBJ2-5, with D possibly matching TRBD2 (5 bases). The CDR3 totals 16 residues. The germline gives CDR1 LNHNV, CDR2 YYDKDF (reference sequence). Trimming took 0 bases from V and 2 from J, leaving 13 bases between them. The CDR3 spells CATSRDILGSQETQYF. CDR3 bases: TGTGCCACCAGCAGAGATATTCTGGGGAGTCAAGAGACCCAGTACTTC.

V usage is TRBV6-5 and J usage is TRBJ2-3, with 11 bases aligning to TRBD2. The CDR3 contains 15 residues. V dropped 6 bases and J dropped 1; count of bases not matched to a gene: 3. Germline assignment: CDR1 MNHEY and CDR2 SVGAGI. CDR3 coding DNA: TGTGCCAGCAGGCCACTAGCGGGAGGCACAGATACGCAGTATTTT. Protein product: CASRPLAGGTDTQYF.

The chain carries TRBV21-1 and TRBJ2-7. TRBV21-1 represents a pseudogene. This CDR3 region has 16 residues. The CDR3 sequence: CASTTTTGRPLYEQYF. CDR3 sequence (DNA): TGTGCCAGCACCACGACAACAGGGAGGCCCCTCTACGAGCAGTACTTC.

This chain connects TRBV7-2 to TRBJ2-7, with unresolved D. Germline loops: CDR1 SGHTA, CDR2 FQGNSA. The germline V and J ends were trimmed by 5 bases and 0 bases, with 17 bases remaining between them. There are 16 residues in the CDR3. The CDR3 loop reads CASSKAVEIFSYEQYF. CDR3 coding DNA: TGTGCCAGCAGCAAGGCGGTCGAGATTTTCTCCTACGAGCAGTACTTC.

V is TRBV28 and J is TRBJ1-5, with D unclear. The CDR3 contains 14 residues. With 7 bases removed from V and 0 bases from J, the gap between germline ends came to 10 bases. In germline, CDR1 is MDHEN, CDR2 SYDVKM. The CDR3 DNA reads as TGTGCCAGCAAGGTGGGTTATAGCAATCAGCCCCAGCATTTT. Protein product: CASKVGYSNQPQHF.

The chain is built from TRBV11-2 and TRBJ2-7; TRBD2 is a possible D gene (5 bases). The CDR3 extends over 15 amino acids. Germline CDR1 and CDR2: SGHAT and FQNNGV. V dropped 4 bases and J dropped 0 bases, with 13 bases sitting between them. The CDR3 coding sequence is TGTGCCAGCAGCTCCGAGATAGCGAGCTCCTACGAGCAGTACTTC. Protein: CASSSEIASSYEQYF.

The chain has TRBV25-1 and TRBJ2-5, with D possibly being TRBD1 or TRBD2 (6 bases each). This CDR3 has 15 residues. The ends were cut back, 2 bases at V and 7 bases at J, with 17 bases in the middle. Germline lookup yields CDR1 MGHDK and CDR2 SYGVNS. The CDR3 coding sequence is TGTGCCAGCAGTGAAACTGGGACAAGGAGGGGGACCCAGTACTTC. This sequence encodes CASSETGTRRGTQYF.

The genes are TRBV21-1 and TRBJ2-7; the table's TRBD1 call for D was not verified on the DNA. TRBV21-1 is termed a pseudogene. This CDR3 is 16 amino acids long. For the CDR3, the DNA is TGTGCCAGCAGCAAAGCGCTTAGGCAGGAATCCTACGAGCAGTACTTC. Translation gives CASSKALRQESYEQYF.

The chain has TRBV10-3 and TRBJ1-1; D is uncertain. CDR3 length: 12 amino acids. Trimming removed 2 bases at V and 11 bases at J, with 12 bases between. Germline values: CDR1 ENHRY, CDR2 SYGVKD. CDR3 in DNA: TGTGCCATCAGTGAGCCAAGCCTGAGGGCTTTCTTT. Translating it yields CAISEPSLRAFF.

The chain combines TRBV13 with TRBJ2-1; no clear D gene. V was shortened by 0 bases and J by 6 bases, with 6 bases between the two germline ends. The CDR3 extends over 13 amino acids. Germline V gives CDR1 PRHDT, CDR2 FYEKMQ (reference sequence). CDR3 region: CASSLGWGNEQFF. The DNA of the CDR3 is TGTGCCAGCAGCTTAGGCTGGGGCAATGAGCAGTTCTTC.

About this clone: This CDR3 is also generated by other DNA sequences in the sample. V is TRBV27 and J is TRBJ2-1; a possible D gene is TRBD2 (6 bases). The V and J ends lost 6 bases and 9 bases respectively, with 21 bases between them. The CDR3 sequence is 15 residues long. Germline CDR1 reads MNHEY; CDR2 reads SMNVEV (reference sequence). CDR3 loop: CASRRLAGGNAEQFF. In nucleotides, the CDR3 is TGTGCCAGCAGACGGCTAGCTGGAGGGAACGCTGAGCAGTTCTTC.

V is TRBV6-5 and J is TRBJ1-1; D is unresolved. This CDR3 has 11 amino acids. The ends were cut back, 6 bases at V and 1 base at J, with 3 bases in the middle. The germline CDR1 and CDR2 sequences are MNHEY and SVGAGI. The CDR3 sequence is CASRTNTEAFF. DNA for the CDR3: TGTGCCAGCAGAACGAACACTGAAGCTTTCTTT.